The present T cell receptor (beta chain) was sequenced within a study of T cell repertoires in aging, cancer and after chemotherapy. Study summary: Healthy donor repertoires were recorded over several months to years and showed clear clonal overlap. Overall study results and limits: Median generation probability rose over the chemotherapy interval in each cancer cohort, suggesting rebound thymic output.

Points on this clonotype: Its specificity is unknown.

Deletions cut 4 bases from V and 0 bases from J, with 1 base between. Germline CDR1 reads MNHEY; CDR2 reads SVGAGI. The CDR3 totals 13 residues. Multiplex touch-down PCR with TRB-A/B primers amplified rearranged V-D-J TRB sequences. TCRdb reanalysed the multiplex PCR reads using MiXCR and keeps one entry per CDR3 protein. The sample lists about 12,000 distinct CDR3 sequences; about 28% were seen once. Peripheral blood genomic DNA, not sorted cells or RNA, was the template. The source material was blood. The clonotype was recovered from a human donor in good health. The donor label of this sample is uncertain. The chain recombines TRBV6-5 with TRBJ2-6; D not certain. CDR3 region: CASSSSGANVLTF. In DNA, the CDR3 is TGTGCCAGCAGTTCCTCTGGGGCCAACGTCCTGACTTTC.